The rows below give T cell receptor beta chains drawn from one sample of a study of identical twins. Using its own MiXCR run on the 5' RACE reads, TCRdb lists one record per CDR3 protein. The sample lists under 350,000 distinct CDR3 sequences; roughly 8.6% were seen once. The same sample was also used in a study of yellow fever vaccine responses in identical twins.

The sample consisted of CD8+ T cells sorted from blood. These receptors were taken from a woman between 18 and 29 years old in good health. Both conserved end residues are part of each CDR3. Size is stated for part of the rows, as once, few or many counts, or as a class when the clone is expanded.

clone_size j_call v_call cdr3_aa
. TRBJ2-5 TRBV30 CAWTPSNQETQYF
. TRBJ2-7 TRBV30 CAWSGPRYEQYF
many TRBJ2-1 TRBV10-3 CAISEGDIGYNEQFF
few TRBJ2-7 TRBV20-1 CSANGQRFYEQYF
. TRBJ2-7 TRBV28 CASSLPLGYEQYF
. TRBJ2-5 TRBV10-1 CASSEPDERFPPPGGMETQYF
. TRBJ2-3 TRBV9 CASSGIADTQYF
many TRBJ1-1 TRBV7-9 CASSEEAFF
many TRBJ2-7 TRBV10-1 CASSDARSSYEQYF
few TRBJ2-5 TRBV7-8 CASTTLDGNQETQYF
many TRBJ2-3 TRBV24-1 CATSDFRQSTDTQYF
few TRBJ2-2 TRBV9 CASSVSSLGGETGELFF
few TRBJ2-5 TRBV12-3/TRBV12-4 CASTLRGQETQYF
many TRBJ2-1 TRBV20-1 CSARASAGGPYNEQFF
many TRBJ2-7 TRBV20-1 CSAKTPKPYEQYF
. TRBJ2-1 TRBV21-1 CASSRGSKSYNEQFF
few TRBJ1-1 TRBV7-6 CASSLRAQGTNTEAFF
many TRBJ2-7 TRBV15 CATSRDSGGSYEQYF
few TRBJ2-5 TRBV28 CASSPPGGAWETQYF
many TRBJ2-3 TRBV5-1 CASSPWALGTDTQYF
. TRBJ2-7 TRBV6-1 CASSEGYPGGLSYEQYF
few TRBJ2-7 TRBV27 CASSYGASSYEQYF
. TRBJ2-7 TRBV4-1 CASSQEGSGSGEQYF
. TRBJ2-3 TRBV7-3 CASSLLPGSDTQYF
. TRBJ1-1 TRBV7-2 CASSLERGVGTEAFF
few TRBJ2-3 TRBV4-3 CASSQDSPAGSSADTQYF
. TRBJ2-7 TRBV20-1 CSARDRGEAYEQYF
many TRBJ2-7 TRBV10-3 CATSPGPQPYEQYF
. TRBJ2-7 TRBV27 CASSSATGQHYEQYF
many TRBJ2-5 TRBV27 CASTSGTGGQETQYF
. TRBJ1-2 TRBV3-1 CASSQGQGGSYTF
. TRBJ2-1 TRBV7-9 CASSPPTNYNEQFF
few TRBJ2-1 TRBV27 CASGTGGDEQFF
many TRBJ1-1 TRBV3-1 CASSQDLVNTEAFF
few TRBJ2-2 TRBV10-1 CATSMVTGELFF
many TRBJ2-7 TRBV12-3/TRBV12-4 CASSTVGPYEQYF
. TRBJ2-7 TRBV6-1 CASSTTGTAYEQYF
few TRBJ2-3 TRBV6-5 CASSHSGREAPDTQYF
few TRBJ2-1 TRBV29-1 CSVGPGLAGENHYNEQFF
. TRBJ2-3 TRBV7-8 CASSLETGQLFADTQYF
many TRBJ1-2 TRBV11-2 CASSFLTQGGTNYGYTF
many TRBJ2-7 TRBV5-8 CASSHTGGLSRSHF
many TRBJ2-7 TRBV24-1 CATSDGTGDDEQYF
. TRBJ2-3 TRBV28 CASSNTDTQYF
few TRBJ2-5 TRBV6-2/TRBV6-3 CASSFGAPETQYF